Sequencing of this T cell receptor beta chain was carried out in a study of T cell responses to AZD1222 COVID-19 vaccine. The CDR3 totals 16 residues. Germline assignment: CDR1 SGHDT and CDR2 YYEEEE. The V and J ends lost 0 bases and 4 bases, in that order; junction bases with no gene match: 6. Sequencing used immunoSEQ multiplex PCR; TCRdb keeps in-frame clones, though not all of them. The sample has around 78,000 clones, less than 95% seen once. The chain joins TRBV5-6 to TRBJ2-5, with TRBD2 identical over 10 bases. Sample: peripheral blood, taken 28 days after the second AZD1222 dose. The clonotype was recovered from an adult who received the AZD1222 COVID-19 vaccine. The DNA for the CDR3 is TGTGCCAGCAGCTTGGGAGTTCTAGCGGGAGCAGAGACCCAGTACTTC. Translation: CASSLGVLAGAETQYF.